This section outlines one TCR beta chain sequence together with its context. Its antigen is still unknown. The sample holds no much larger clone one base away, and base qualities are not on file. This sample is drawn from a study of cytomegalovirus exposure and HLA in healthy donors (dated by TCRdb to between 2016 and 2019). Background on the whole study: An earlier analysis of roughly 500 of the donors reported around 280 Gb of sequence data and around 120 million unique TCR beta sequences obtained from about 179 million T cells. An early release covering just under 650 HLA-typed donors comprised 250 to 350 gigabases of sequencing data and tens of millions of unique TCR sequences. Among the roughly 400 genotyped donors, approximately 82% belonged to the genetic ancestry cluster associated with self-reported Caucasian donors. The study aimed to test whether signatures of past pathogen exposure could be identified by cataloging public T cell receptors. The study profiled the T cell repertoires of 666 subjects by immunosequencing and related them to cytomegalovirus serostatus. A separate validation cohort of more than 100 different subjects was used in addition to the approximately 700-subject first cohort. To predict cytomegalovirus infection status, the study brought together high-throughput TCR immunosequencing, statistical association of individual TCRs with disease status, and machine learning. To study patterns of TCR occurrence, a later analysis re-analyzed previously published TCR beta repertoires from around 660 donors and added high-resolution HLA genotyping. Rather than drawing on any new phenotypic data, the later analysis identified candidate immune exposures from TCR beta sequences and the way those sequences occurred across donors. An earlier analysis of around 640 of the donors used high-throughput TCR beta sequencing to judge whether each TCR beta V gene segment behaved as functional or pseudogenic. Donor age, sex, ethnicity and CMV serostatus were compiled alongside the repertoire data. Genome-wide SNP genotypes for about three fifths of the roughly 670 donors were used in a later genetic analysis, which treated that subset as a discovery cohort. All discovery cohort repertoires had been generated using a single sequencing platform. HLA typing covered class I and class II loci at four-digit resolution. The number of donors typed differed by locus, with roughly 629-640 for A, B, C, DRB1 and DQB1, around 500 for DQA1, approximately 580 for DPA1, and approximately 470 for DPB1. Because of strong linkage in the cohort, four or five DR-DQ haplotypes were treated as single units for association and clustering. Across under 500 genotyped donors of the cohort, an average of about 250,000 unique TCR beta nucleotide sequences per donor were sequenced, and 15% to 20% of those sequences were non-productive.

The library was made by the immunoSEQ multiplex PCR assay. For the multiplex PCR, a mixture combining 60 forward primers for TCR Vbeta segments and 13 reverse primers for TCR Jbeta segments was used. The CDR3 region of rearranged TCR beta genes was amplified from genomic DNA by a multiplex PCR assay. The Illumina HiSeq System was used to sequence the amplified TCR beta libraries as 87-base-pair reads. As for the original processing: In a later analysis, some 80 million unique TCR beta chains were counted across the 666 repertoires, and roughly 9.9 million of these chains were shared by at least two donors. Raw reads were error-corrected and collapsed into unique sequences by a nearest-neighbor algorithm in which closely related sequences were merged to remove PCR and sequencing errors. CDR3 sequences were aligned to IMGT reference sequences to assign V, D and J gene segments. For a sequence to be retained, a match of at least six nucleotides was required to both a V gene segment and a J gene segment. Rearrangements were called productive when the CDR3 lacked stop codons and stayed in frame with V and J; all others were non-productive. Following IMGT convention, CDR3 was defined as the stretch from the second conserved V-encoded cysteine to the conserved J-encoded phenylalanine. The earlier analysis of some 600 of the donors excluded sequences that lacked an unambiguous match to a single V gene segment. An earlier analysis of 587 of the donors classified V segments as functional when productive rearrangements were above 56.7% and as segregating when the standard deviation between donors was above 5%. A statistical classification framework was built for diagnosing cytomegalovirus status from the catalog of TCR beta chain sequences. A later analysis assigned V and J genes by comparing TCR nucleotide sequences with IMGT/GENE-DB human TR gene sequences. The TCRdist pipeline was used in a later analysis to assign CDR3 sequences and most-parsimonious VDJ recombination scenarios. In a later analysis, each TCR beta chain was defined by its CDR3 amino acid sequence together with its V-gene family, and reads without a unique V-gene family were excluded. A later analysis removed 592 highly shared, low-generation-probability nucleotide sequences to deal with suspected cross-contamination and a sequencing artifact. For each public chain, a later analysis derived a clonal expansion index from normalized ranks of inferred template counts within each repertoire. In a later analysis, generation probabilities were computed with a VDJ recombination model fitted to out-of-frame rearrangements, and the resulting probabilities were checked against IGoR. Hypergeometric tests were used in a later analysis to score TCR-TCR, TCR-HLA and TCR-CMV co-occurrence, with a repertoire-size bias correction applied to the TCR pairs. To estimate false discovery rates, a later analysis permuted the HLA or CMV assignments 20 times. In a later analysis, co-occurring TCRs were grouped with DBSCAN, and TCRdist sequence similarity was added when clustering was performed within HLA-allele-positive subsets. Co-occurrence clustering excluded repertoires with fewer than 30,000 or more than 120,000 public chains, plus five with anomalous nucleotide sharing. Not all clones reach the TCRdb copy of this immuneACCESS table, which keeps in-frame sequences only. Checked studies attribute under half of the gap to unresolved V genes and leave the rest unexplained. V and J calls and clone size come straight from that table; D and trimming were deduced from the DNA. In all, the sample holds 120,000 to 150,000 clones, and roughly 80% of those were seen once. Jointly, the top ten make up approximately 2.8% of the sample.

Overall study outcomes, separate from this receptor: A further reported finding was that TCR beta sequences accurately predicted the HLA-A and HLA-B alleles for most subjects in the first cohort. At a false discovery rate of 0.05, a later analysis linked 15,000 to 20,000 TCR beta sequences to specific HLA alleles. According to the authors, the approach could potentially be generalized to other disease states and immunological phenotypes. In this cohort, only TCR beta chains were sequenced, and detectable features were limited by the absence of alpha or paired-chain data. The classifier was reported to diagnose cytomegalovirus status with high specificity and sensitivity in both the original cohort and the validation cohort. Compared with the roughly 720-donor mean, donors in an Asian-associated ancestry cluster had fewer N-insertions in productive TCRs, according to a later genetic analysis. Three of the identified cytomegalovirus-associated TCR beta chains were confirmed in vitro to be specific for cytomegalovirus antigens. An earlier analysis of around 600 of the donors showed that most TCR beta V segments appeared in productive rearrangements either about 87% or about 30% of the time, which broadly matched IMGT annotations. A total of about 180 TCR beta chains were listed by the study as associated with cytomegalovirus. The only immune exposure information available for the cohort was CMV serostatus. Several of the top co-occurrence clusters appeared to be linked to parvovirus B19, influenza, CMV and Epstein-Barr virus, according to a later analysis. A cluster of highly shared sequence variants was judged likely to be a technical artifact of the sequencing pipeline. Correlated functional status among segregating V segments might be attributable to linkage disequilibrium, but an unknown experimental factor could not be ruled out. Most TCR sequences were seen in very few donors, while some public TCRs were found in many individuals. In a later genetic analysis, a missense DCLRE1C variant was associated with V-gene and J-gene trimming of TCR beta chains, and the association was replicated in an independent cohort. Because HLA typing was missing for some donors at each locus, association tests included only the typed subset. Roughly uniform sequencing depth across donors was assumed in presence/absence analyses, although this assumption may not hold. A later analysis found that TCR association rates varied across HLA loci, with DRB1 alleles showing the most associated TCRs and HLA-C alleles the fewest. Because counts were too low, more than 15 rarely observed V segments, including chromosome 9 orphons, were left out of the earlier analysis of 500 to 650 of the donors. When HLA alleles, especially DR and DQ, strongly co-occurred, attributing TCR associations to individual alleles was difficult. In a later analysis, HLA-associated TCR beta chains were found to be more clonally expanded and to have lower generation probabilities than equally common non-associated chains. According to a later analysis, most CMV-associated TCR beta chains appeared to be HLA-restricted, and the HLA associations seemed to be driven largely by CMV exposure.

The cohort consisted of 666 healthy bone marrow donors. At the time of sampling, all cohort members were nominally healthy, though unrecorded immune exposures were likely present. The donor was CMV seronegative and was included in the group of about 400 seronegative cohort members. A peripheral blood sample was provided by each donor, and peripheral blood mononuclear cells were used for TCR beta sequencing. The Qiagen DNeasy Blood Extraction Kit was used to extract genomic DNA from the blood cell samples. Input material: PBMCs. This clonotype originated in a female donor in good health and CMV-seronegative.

The CDR3 reads as follows: CASSLGGWDGYTF. The nucleotide sequence is given as TGTGCCAGCAGCTTAGGCGGGTGGGATGGCTACACCTTC. The chain employs TRBV7-2 and TRBJ1-2; a confident D gene designation cannot be given. At the junction V is shortened by 1 base and J by 6 bases, with 9 bases in between. Including the terminal cysteine and phenylalanine, the CDR3 comprises 13 residues. Just CDR3 DNA is preserved here, 39 bases in frame from base 1. CDR1 and CDR2 were assigned from the germline V gene as SGHTA and FQGNSA.